These 19 T cell receptor beta chains share one sample of origin, sequenced in a study of post-analysis software for immune sequencing data. Study results and caveats: Compared with controls, patients had more of 4 or 5 TRBV segments, including TRBV5-6, TRBV5-1 and TRBV20-1.

No antigen has been assigned to these receptors. Built from TCR beta cDNA, the libraries had unique molecular identifiers in them. In TCRdb, the PCR reads were re-called with MiXCR into one record per CDR3 protein. This sample has 750,000 to 950,000 distinct CDR3 sequences, with 46% found just once. Sequencing input: blood. These receptors all come from a girl aged 10 to 17 with multiple sclerosis.

This clonotype was detected a few times. V and J are TRBV20-1 and TRBJ2-5, with 7 bases aligning to TRBD2. The CDR3 runs 14 residues. The V gene's germline CDR1 is DFQATT and CDR2 SNEGSKA (reference sequence). V dropped 5 bases and J dropped 5; count of bases not matched to a gene: 11. The CDR3 sequence: CSAPPLATGETQYF. Here the CDR3 DNA reads TGCAGTGCTCCGCCACTAGCGACTGGGGAGACCCAGTACTTC.

The rearrangement uses TRBV19 and TRBJ2-1; D not resolved. V dropped 6 bases and J dropped 8 bases, with 11 bases sitting between them. The germline V gene has CDR1 LNHDA and CDR2 SQIVND (reference sequence). The CDR3 extends over 12 amino acids. CDR3 nucleotides: TGTGCCAGTAGGCATGGCTTAGATGAGCAGTTCTTC. It is translated as CASRHGLDEQFF.

V usage is TRBV30 and J usage is TRBJ2-7, with D possibly being TRBD1 (5 bases). CDR1 is GTSNPN and CDR2 is SVGIG in the germline V gene (reference sequence). CDR3 length equals 13 residues. V lost 3 bases, J lost 2 bases, and 11 bases lay in between. Written as DNA, the CDR3 is TGTGCCTGGAGCCTCACAGGAACCTACGAGCAGTACTTC. Amino acids: CAWSLTGTYEQYF.

V usage is TRBV15 and J usage is TRBJ1-2; D perhaps matches TRBD1 (5 bases). CDR1 and CDR2 from the germline V gene are LNHNV and YYDKDF (reference sequence). The CDR3 spans 16 residues. V was pared by 0 bases and J by 4 bases, with 15 bases between. DNA of the CDR3: TGTGCCACCAGCAGAGATCGGGGCAGGGACGGCTATGGCTACACCTTC. Encoded protein: CATSRDRGRDGYGYTF. Combining the CDR3 with reference TRBV15 and TRBJ1-2 gives the whole variable domain DAMVIQNPRYQVTQFGKPVTLSCSQTLNHNVMYWYQQKSSQAPKLLFHYYDKDFNNEADTPDNFQSRRPNTSFCFLDIRSPGLGDTAMYLCATSRDRGRDGYGYTFGSGTRLTVV.

The genes are TRBV7-9 and TRBJ1-2; D possibly corresponds to TRBD1 (6 bases). Germline values: CDR1 SEHNR, CDR2 FQNEAQ (reference sequence). The length of the CDR3 is 15 residues. The ends were cut back, 6 bases at V and 6 bases at J, with 20 bases in the middle. CDR3 DNA: TGTGCCAGCAGACCTAGGGGGGTCAGCCACAATGGCTACACCTTC. Its translation: CASRPRGVSHNGYTF.

The chain links TRBV7-2 to TRBJ2-7; no reliable D call. Germline V gene data show CDR1 as SGHTA and CDR2 as FQGNSA. Trimming cost V 5 bases and J 5 bases, with 16 bases left between them. This CDR3 contains 14 residues. The CDR3 loop reads CASSPDVPWDEQYF. The CDR3 DNA reads as TGTGCCAGCAGCCCGGACGTCCCTTGGGACGAGCAGTACTTC.

In this sample, this clonotype turned up once. A read error may produce the germline difference seen at one junction end. The V call is TRBV9, the J call TRBJ2-5, with 7 bases identical to TRBD1. The CDR3 consists of 13 residues. Germline values: CDR1 SGDLS, CDR2 YYNGEE. Here the CDR3 reads CAGSEGDRETQYF. CDR3 coding DNA: TGTGCCGGCAGCGAGGGGGACAGAGAGACCCAGTACTTC.

The chain carries TRBV7-9 and TRBJ2-5; D is unclear. Germline assignment: CDR1 SEHNR and CDR2 FQNEAQ (reference sequence). Trimming cost V 7 bases and J 7 bases, with 25 bases left between them. CDR3 size: 16 residues. CDR3 protein: CASNLDVDVPRGTQYF. The CDR3 DNA reads as TGTGCCAGCAACTTGGATGTAGACGTGCCTCGAGGGACCCAGTACTTC.

The table lists this clonotype with a few counts. The CDR3 is CASSQDGAGLGDTQYF. CDR3 nucleotide sequence: TGTGCCAGCAGCCAAGATGGTGCAGGCCTTGGAGATACGCAGTATTTT. The chain joins TRBV4-2 to TRBJ2-3; D is unresolved. The germline V gene encodes CDR1 LGHNA and CDR2 YNFKEQ. The CDR3 totals 16 residues. Trimming removed 0 bases at V and 5 bases at J, with 15 bases between.

Notes on this clonotype: A much larger clonotype is one base distant, so this may be a read error. V gene TRBV12-3 or TRBV12-4 combines with J gene TRBJ2-5, with D perhaps TRBD1 (6 bases). The V gene lost 6 bases and the J gene lost 3 bases, with 11 bases spanning the gap. The CDR3 length is 13 residues. CDR3 in amino acids: CASSPGHEETQYF. The CDR3, as DNA: TGTGCCAGCAGCCCGGGACACGAAGAGACCCAGTACTTC.

This clonotype was seen a few times. The chain joins TRBV7-2 to TRBJ1-2, with 7 bases fitting TRBD1. The CDR3 spans 13 residues. CDR1 is SGHTA, CDR2 FQGNSA, per germline. The V and J ends lost 5 bases and 8 bases, in that order; junction bases with no gene match: 8. CDR3 in amino acids: CASSPVWTGGYTF. The DNA for the CDR3 is TGTGCCAGCAGCCCAGTCTGGACAGGAGGCTACACCTTC.

This clonotype was counted a few times. This chain connects TRBV5-1 to TRBJ2-7; D possibly corresponds to TRBD1 (5 bases). CDR1 and CDR2 (germline): SGHRS, YFSETQ. The germline V and J ends were trimmed by 3 bases and 6 bases, with 7 bases remaining between them. CDR3 length: 11 amino acids. The CDR3, as DNA: TGCGCCAGCAGCTGGGGCAGCGAGCAGTACTTC. Its protein is CASSWGSEQYF.

The sample holds a few counts of this clonotype. The J gene is TRBJ2-7, the V gene TRBV6-2 or TRBV6-3, with D unclear. The V end was cut by 4 bases, the J end by 7 bases, with 17 bases between. In germline, CDR1 is MNHEY, CDR2 SVGEGT. There are 14 residues in the CDR3. CDR3 protein: CASSSNGRSGEQYF. CDR3 coding DNA: TGTGCCAGCAGTTCCAACGGACGGTCCGGTGAGCAGTACTTC.

The CDR3 bases are TGTGCCAGCAGTCCCCAACGGACCAAGCAGTTCTTC. The encoded protein is CASSPQRTKQFF. The chain links TRBV27 to TRBJ2-1; D is unresolved. Per the germline V gene, CDR1 is MNHEY and CDR2 is SMNVEV (reference sequence). This CDR3 contains 12 residues. Trimming took off 5 bases at V and 11 bases at J, with 13 bases between the two ends.

The gene calls are TRBV5-1 and TRBJ2-1, with 11 bases matching TRBD1. There are 17 residues in the CDR3. Unmatched junction bases numbered 7, after V lost 1 base and J lost 4 bases. CDR1 SGHRS and CDR2 YFSETQ come from the germline V gene. The CDR3 DNA reads as TGCGCCAGCAGCTTGCCCGGGACAGGGGGTGGGTACAATGAGCAGTTCTTC. Its protein product is CASSLPGTGGGYNEQFF.

There are a few counts of this clonotype. This chain links TRBV12-3 or TRBV12-4 with TRBJ2-7; possibly TRBD1 for D (6 bases). The V end was cut by 6 bases, the J end by 0 bases, with 15 bases between. CDR3 length: 15 residues. The DNA for the CDR3 is TGTGCCAGCAGACGGACGGGACACCCCTCCTACGAGCAGTACTTC. It yields the protein CASRRTGHPSYEQYF.

This clonotype has just a few counts. The gene calls are TRBV9 and TRBJ1-2, with D possibly matching TRBD1 (6 bases). Trimming shortened V by 1 base and J by 3 bases, and 13 bases separated the two germline ends. CDR1 and CDR2 (germline): SGDLS, YYNGEE. The CDR3 length is 15 residues. CDR3 DNA: TGTGCCAGCAGCGTATCTCGGAGGGGGGACTATGGCTACACCTTC. This translates into CASSVSRRGDYGYTF.

The J gene is TRBJ2-1, the V gene TRBV2, with TRBD2 matching 8 bases. The CDR3 totals 14 residues. Germline V CDR1 and CDR2: SNHLY, FYNNEI. The V gene end was trimmed by 3 bases and the J gene end by 4 bases; junction bases not matched to a gene: 2. The CDR3 nucleotides read TGTGCCAGCAGTGAGACTAGCGTGTACAATGAGCAGTTCTTC. It specifies CASSETSVYNEQFF.

The chain employs TRBV15 and TRBJ2-3, with D possibly being TRBD1 (5 bases). The CDR3 has 12 residues. CDR1 is LNHNV and CDR2 is YYDKDF in the germline V gene (reference sequence). The V and J ends lost 8 bases and 2 bases respectively, with 8 bases between them. The CDR3 loop is CATGAPTDTQYF. The CDR3 nucleotides are TGTGCCACCGGGGCCCCCACAGATACGCAGTATTTT.